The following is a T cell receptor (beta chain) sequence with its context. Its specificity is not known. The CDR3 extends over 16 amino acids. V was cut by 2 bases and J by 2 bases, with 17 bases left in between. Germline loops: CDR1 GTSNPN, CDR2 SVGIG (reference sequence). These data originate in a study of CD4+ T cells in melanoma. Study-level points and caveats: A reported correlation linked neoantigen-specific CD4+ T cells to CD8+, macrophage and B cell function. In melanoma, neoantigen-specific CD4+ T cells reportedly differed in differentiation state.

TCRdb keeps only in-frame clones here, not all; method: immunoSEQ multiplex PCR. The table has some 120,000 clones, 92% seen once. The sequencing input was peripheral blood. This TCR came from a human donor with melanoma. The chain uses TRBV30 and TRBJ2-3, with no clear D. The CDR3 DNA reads TGTGCCTGGAGTAGTCGTAGCAGGCGATACACAGATACGCAGTATTTT. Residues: CAWSSRSRRYTDTQYF. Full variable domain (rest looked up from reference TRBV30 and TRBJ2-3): SQTIHQWPATLVQPVGSPLSLECTVEGTSNPNLYWYRQAAGRGLQLLFYSVGIGQISSEVPQNLSASRPQDRQFILSSKKLLLSDSGFYLCAWSSRSRRYTDTQYFGPGTRLTVL.